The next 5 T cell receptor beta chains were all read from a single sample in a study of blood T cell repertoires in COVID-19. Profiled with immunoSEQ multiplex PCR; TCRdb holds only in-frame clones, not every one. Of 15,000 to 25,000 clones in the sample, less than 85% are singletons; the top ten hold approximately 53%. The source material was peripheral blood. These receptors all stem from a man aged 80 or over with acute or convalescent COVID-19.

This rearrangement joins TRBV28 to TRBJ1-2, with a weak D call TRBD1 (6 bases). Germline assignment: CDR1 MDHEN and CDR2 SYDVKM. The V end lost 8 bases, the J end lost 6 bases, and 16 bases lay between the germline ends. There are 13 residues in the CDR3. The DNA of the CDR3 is TGTGCCAGCGTCCGCAGAGGGGGAAATGGCTACACCTTC. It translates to CASVRRGGNGYTF.

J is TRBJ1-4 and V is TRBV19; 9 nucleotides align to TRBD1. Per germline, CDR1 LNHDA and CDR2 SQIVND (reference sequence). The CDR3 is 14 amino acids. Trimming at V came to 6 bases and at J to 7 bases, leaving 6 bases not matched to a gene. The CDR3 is CASRSWTGVEKLFF. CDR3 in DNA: TGTGCCAGTAGGTCTTGGACAGGGGTTGAAAAACTGTTTTTT. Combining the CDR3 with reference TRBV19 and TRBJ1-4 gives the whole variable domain DGGITQSPKYLFRKEGQNVTLSCEQNLNHDAMYWYRQDPGQGLRLIYYSQIVNDFQKGDIAEGYSVSREKKESFPLTVTSAQKNPTAFYLCASRSWTGVEKLFFGSGTQLSVL.

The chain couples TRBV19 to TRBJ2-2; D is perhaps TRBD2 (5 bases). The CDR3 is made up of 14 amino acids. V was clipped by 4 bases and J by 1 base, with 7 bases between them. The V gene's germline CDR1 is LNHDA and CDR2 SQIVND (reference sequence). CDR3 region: CASSNGMNTGELFF. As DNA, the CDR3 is TGTGCCAGTAGTAACGGGATGAACACCGGGGAGCTGTTTTTT.

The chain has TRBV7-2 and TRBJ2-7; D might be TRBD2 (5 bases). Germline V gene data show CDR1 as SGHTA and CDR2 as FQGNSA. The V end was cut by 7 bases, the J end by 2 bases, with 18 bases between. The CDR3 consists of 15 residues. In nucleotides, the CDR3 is TGTGCCAGCACTCCCGATACTGGCGGGCCCTACGAGCAGTACTTC. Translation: CASTPDTGGPYEQYF.

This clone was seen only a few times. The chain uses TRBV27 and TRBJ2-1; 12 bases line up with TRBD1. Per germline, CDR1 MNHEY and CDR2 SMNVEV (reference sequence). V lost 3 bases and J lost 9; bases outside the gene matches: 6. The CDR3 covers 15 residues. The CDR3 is CASSFWDRGRGEQFF. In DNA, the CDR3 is TGTGCCAGCAGTTTCTGGGACAGGGGGCGCGGTGAGCAGTTCTTC.